The entry that follows covers one T cell receptor beta chain sequence. Its antigen remains undetermined. No much larger clonotype is one base removed from it; base qualities were not supplied. In total, 630 or so healthy bone marrow donors made up the cohort. At the time of sampling, every cohort member was nominally healthy, though immune exposures that went unrecorded were likely present. The donor tested CMV seropositive and was one of the 289 seropositive cohort members. Every donor gave a peripheral blood sample, and the peripheral blood mononuclear cells from that sample were used for TCR beta sequencing. Genomic DNA was extracted from the blood cell samples with the Qiagen DNeasy Blood Extraction Kit. Libraries were built with the immunoSEQ multiplex PCR assay. The multiplex PCR relied on a mix of 60 forward primers for TCR Vbeta segments and 13 reverse primers for TCR Jbeta segments. Amplification of the CDR3 region of rearranged TCR beta genes was performed with a multiplex PCR assay on genomic DNA. On the Illumina HiSeq System, the amplified TCR beta libraries were sequenced as 87-base-pair reads. Per the original workflow: A later analysis tallied 75 million to 85 million unique TCR beta chains across the approximately 670 repertoires, and about 12 million of those chains were shared by two or more donors. To remove PCR and sequencing errors, raw reads were error-corrected and collapsed into unique sequences using a nearest-neighbor algorithm that merged closely related sequences. CDR3 sequences were aligned to IMGT reference sequences to assign V, D and J gene segments. For a sequence to be retained, a match of at least six nucleotides was required to both a V gene segment and a J gene segment. A rearrangement was called productive if the CDR3 had no stop codons and remained in frame with V and J, and every other rearrangement was called non-productive. CDR3 was defined according to IMGT convention as the region running from the second conserved V-encoded cysteine to the conserved J-encoded phenylalanine. The earlier analysis of more than 450 of the donors excluded sequences that lacked an unambiguous match to a single V gene segment. In an earlier analysis of 450 to 750 of the donors, a V segment was called functional when productive rearrangements were above 56.7%, and segregating when the standard deviation between donors exceeded 5%. A statistical classification framework was built for diagnosing cytomegalovirus status from the catalog of TCR beta chain sequences. In a later analysis, V and J genes were assigned by comparing TCR nucleotide sequences against IMGT/GENE-DB human TR gene sequences. A later analysis assigned CDR3 sequences and most-parsimonious VDJ recombination scenarios with the TCRdist pipeline. In a later analysis, each TCR beta chain was defined by its CDR3 amino acid sequence together with its V-gene family, and reads without a unique V-gene family were excluded. To address suspected cross-contamination and a sequencing artifact, a later analysis removed 592 highly shared, low-generation-probability nucleotide sequences. For each public chain, a later analysis derived a clonal expansion index from normalized ranks of inferred template counts within each repertoire. In a later analysis, generation probabilities were computed using a VDJ recombination model fitted to out-of-frame rearrangements, and the results were checked against IGoR. Hypergeometric tests were used in a later analysis to score TCR-TCR, TCR-HLA and TCR-CMV co-occurrence, with a repertoire-size bias correction applied to the TCR pairs. To estimate false discovery rates, a later analysis permuted the HLA or CMV assignments 20 times. In a later analysis, co-occurring TCRs were grouped using DBSCAN, and TCRdist sequence similarity was added for clustering within HLA-allele-positive subsets. Co-occurrence clustering excluded repertoires with fewer than 30,000 or more than 120,000 public chains, plus five with anomalous nucleotide sharing. This is the immuneACCESS table as TCRdb keeps it, with only in-frame sequences that have V and J called. A part of the clones is gone; compared with another copy, unresolved V genes explain less than half, and the rest is unexplained. For V, J and clone size, that table is used; D and trimming come from the DNA. The sample has about 200,000 clones on record, about 85% of them singletons. Nearly 0.4% of the sample belongs to the ten largest clones.

These data come from a study of cytomegalovirus exposure and HLA in healthy donors (dated by TCRdb to 2016 to 2017). The study in broad terms: In an earlier analysis of approximately 640 of the donors, 276 Gb of sequence data and 120 million or so unique TCR beta sequences from 180 million or so T cells were reported. An early release covering 550 to 700 HLA-typed donors comprised 250 to 350 gigabases of sequencing data and 65 million to 100 million unique TCR sequences. Among the roughly 390 genotyped donors, about 85% belonged to the genetic ancestry cluster associated with self-reported Caucasian donors. The study aimed to test whether cataloging public T cell receptors could reveal signatures of past pathogen exposure. The study used immunosequencing to profile the T cell repertoires of approximately 630 subjects and linked those repertoires to cytomegalovirus serostatus. Besides the first cohort of 666 subjects, a separate validation cohort made up of over 95 different subjects was used. The study combined high-throughput TCR immunosequencing, statistical association of individual TCRs with disease status, and machine learning to predict cytomegalovirus infection status. In a later analysis, previously published TCR beta repertoires from fewer than 750 donors were re-analyzed and high-resolution HLA genotyping was added so that TCR occurrence patterns could be studied. In the later analysis, no new phenotypic data were used to find candidate immune exposures; instead, reliance was placed on TCR beta sequences and their occurrence across donors. An earlier analysis of 587 of the donors applied high-throughput TCR beta sequencing to assess whether each TCR beta V gene segment acted as functional or pseudogenic. Donor age, sex, ethnicity and CMV serostatus were collected together with the repertoire data. A later genetic analysis took genome-wide SNP genotypes for about 55% of the roughly 670 donors and used that subset as a discovery cohort. All discovery cohort repertoires had been generated on a single sequencing platform. HLA typing covered class I and class II loci at four-digit resolution. The number of typed donors differed by locus: about 620-640 for A, B, C, DRB1 and DQB1; 500 to 550 for DQA1; 600 to 610 for DPA1; and around 450 for DPB1. A few DR-DQ haplotypes were handled as single units for association and clustering because linkage in the cohort was strong. Among some 410 genotyped donors of the cohort, an average of about 240,000 unique TCR beta nucleotide sequences were sequenced per donor, around a sixth of them non-productive.

General conclusions and limits of the study: In a later analysis, HLA-associated TCR beta chains showed more clonal expansion and lower generation probabilities than non-associated chains that were equally common. An earlier analysis of approximately 500 of the donors showed that most TCR beta V segments appeared in productive rearrangements either about 90% or about 30% of the time, which broadly matched IMGT annotations. Immune exposure information for the cohort was limited to CMV serostatus. Cytomegalovirus status was reported to be diagnosed by the classifier with high specificity and sensitivity in both the original and validation cohorts. The earlier analysis of a few hundred of the donors excluded some 15 rarely observed V segments, including chromosome 9 orphons, because counts were too low. A later analysis found that most CMV-associated TCR beta chains appeared HLA-restricted, with HLA associations seemingly driven largely by CMV exposure. A cluster of highly shared sequence variants was judged likely to represent a technical artifact of the sequencing pipeline. Specific HLA alleles were associated with 15,000 to 20,000 TCR beta sequences at a false discovery rate of 0.05 in a later analysis. A later analysis found that TCR association rates varied across HLA loci, with DRB1 alleles showing the most associated TCRs and HLA-C alleles the fewest. Some IMGT-functional V segments, including TRBV6-2 and TRBV6-3, could not be distinguished by the 87-base-pair reads and were therefore excluded. In vitro tests confirmed that a few of the cytomegalovirus-associated TCR beta chains recognize cytomegalovirus antigens. Across donors, most TCR sequences were observed very rarely, whereas some public TCRs were present in many individuals. Correlated functional status among segregating V segments might be attributable to linkage disequilibrium, but an unknown experimental factor could not be ruled out. Several of the top co-occurrence clusters appeared to be linked to parvovirus B19, influenza, CMV and Epstein-Barr virus, according to a later analysis. The authors suggested that the approach could potentially be extended to other disease states and immunological phenotypes. The study listed 164 TCR beta chains as associated with cytomegalovirus. This cohort had only TCR beta chains sequenced, and the lack of alpha or paired-chain data limited which features could be detected. A later genetic analysis associated a missense DCLRE1C variant with V-gene and J-gene trimming of TCR beta chains, and an independent cohort replicated the association. A further reported finding was that TCR beta sequences accurately predicted the HLA-A and HLA-B alleles for most subjects in the first cohort. Because HLA typing was unavailable for some donors at each locus, only the typed subset was used in association tests. When HLA alleles, especially DR and DQ, strongly co-occurred, attributing TCR associations to individual alleles was difficult. According to a later genetic analysis, donors in an Asian-associated ancestry cluster had fewer N-insertions in productive TCRs than the approximately 700-donor mean. Sequencing depth was assumed to be roughly uniform across donors in the presence/absence analyses, though that assumption may not hold.

Via the germline V gene (reference sequence), CDR1 is SEHNR and CDR2 FQNEAQ. V is pruned by 1 base and J by 6 bases, leaving 13 bases of the junction without a gene match. Reading from cysteine to phenylalanine, the CDR3 counts 17 amino acids. Of the read, only the CDR3 DNA is kept; its 51 bases are in frame from base 1. The receptor comes from a male donor in good health and CMV-seropositive. The sample was PBMCs. The chain was built from TRBV7-9 and TRBJ1-2; 8 central bases correspond to TRBD1. The CDR3 region: CASSLENPLDRAHGYTF. The DNA sequence reads TGTGCCAGCAGCTTAGAAAACCCCCTGGACAGGGCCCATGGCTACACCTTC.